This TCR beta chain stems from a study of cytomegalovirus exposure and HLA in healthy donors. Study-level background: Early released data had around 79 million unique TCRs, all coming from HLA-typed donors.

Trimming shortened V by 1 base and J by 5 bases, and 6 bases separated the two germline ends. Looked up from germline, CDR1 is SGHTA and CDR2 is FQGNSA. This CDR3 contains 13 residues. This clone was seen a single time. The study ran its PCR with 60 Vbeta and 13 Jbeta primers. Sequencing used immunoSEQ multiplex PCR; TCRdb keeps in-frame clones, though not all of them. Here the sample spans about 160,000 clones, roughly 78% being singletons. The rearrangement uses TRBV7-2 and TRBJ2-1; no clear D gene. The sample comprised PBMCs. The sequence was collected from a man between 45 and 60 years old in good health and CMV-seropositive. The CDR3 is CASSLDRHNEQFF. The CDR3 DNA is TGTGCCAGCAGCTTAGACAGACACAATGAGCAGTTCTTC.